The TCR beta chain described here comes from a study of CD8 T cells in ankylosing spondylitis. Study-wide points: It appeared that ankylosing spondylitis blood was characterized by a TCR beta motif of fewer than ten highly homologous variants. In ankylosing spondylitis patients, matched synovial fluid reportedly showed significant enrichment of disease-linked clones.

V dropped 6 bases and J dropped 8 bases, with 16 bases sitting between them. The germline V gene has CDR1 MNHNS and CDR2 SASEGT. The CDR3 has 14 residues. This clonotype has more than one count but fewer than ten. Its antigen is not identified. From the 5' RACE reads, TCRdb called clonotypes with MiXCR, one entry per CDR3 protein. Of over 200,000 distinct CDR3 sequences in the sample, 10% to 13% are singletons; the top ten hold under 25%. The source of this sequence is a male donor with ankylosing spondylitis or in good health (not recorded which). Input material: blood, either unsorted or a sorted T cell fraction (not recorded which). This chain joins TRBV6-1 and TRBJ1-4; a possible D gene is TRBD1 (5 bases). The DNA for the CDR3 is TGTGCCAGCAGGAGGGGATCACCTCAGGAAAAACTGTTTTTT. Translation: CASRRGSPQEKLFF.